The 22 T cell receptor beta chains reported below all come from one sample, sequenced in a study of Ad26.COV2.S vaccination and SARS-CoV-2 variants. This table comes from immunoSEQ multiplex PCR, and its TCRdb copy is limited to in-frame clones, with some not included. The sample records fewer than 150,000 clones, roughly 89% being singletons. The input for sequencing was peripheral blood, taken after recovery from COVID-19. The receptors come from a human donor who had recovered from COVID-19.

This sequence joins TRBV2 and TRBJ1-3; 8 nucleotides line up with TRBD1. The germline gives CDR1 SNHLY, CDR2 FYNNEI. The CDR3 sequence is 15 residues long. The junction had 4 bases not matched to a gene; V was cut back by 2 bases and J by 4 bases. The DNA of the CDR3 is TGTGCCAGCAGTGAATGGACAGGGTCAGGAAACACCATATATTTT. It is translated as CASSEWTGSGNTIYF.

The chain employs TRBV6-5 and TRBJ2-5; possible D gene TRBD1, 6 bases. Trimming took off 2 bases at V and 5 bases at J, with 15 bases between the two ends. CDR1 and CDR2 (germline): MNHEY, SVGAGI. The CDR3 is 15 residues long. The DNA for the CDR3 is TGTGCCAGCAGTTACGCAGGGGCCGGTTTTGAGACCCAGTACTTC. This gives the protein CASSYAGAGFETQYF.

The gene calls are TRBV5-4 and TRBJ2-3, with TRBD2 matching 10 bases. Germline V lookup: CDR1 SGHNT, CDR2 YYREEE (reference sequence). The CDR3 loop spans 18 amino acids. V was pared by 2 bases and J by 0 bases, with 9 bases of the junction left unmatched. The CDR3 region is CASSFWGSSGGSTDTQYF. Written as DNA, the CDR3 is TGTGCCAGCAGCTTTTGGGGGTCTAGCGGGGGTAGCACAGATACGCAGTATTTT.

This rearrangement joins TRBV7-2 to TRBJ2-1; the match to TRBD1 covers 7 bases. V lost 5 bases to trimming and J lost 2 bases; unmatched junction nucleotides: 9. The CDR3 runs to 16 residues. CDR1 is SGHTA and CDR2 is FQGNSA in the germline V gene. The CDR3 region is CASSEAGTVTYNEQFF. CDR3 sequence (DNA): TGTGCCAGCAGCGAAGCCGGGACAGTAACCTACAATGAGCAGTTCTTC. Full variable domain (rest looked up from reference TRBV7-2 and TRBJ2-1): GAGVSQSPSNKVTEKGKDVELRCDPISGHTALYWYRQSLGQGLEFLIYFQGNSAPDKSGLPSDRFSAERTGGSVSTLTIQRTQQEDSAVYLCASSEAGTVTYNEQFFGPGTRLTVL.

V and J are TRBV7-9 and TRBJ2-2; D possibly uses TRBD1 or TRBD2 (6 bases each). Germline CDR1 is SEHNR and CDR2 is FQNEAQ (reference sequence). CDR3 size: 13 residues. Between the trimmed V and J ends, which lost 7 bases and 6 bases, there was a span of 12 bases. The CDR3 DNA sequence: TGTGCCAGCACCCTTAGGGGGGCCGGGGAGCTGTTTTTT. Translated, it gives CASTLRGAGELFF.

The chain joins TRBV5-1 to TRBJ2-5, with no clear D. The V gene's germline CDR1 is SGHRS and CDR2 YFSETQ. Trimming removed 0 bases at V and 3 bases at J, with 6 bases between. This CDR3 spans 13 amino acids. Written as DNA, the CDR3 is TGCGCCAGCAGCTTGGTTGCGGAAGAGACCCAGTACTTC. Protein sequence: CASSLVAEETQYF.

The chain couples TRBV12-3 or TRBV12-4 to TRBJ1-2, with unresolved D. The ends were cut back, 5 bases at V and 7 bases at J, with 14 bases in the middle. CDR3 size: 13 residues. CDR3 DNA: TGTGCCAGCAGTCCCGTCCCCGGGATTGGCTACACCTTC. It specifies CASSPVPGIGYTF.

This chain links TRBV30 with TRBJ2-5; D possibly matches TRBD1 or TRBD2 (5 bases each). Per germline, CDR1 GTSNPN and CDR2 SVGIG (reference sequence). There are 15 residues in the CDR3. Trimming left V 1 base short and J 5 bases short, with 17 bases between. CDR3 amino acids: CAWSDRGRNWETQYF. The CDR3 bases are TGTGCCTGGAGTGATCGGGGACGGAACTGGGAGACCCAGTACTTC.

V usage is TRBV19 and J usage is TRBJ2-1; TRBD1 matches at 12 bases. The V gene end was trimmed by 6 bases and the J gene end by 4 bases; junction bases not matched to a gene: 4. Germline CDR1 and CDR2: LNHDA and SQIVND (reference sequence). The CDR3 consists of 15 residues. The CDR3 DNA reads as TGTGCCAGTAGCGGGACAGGGGGCGTGTACAATGAGCAGTTCTTC. It encodes CASSGTGGVYNEQFF. Supplemented by reference TRBV19 and TRBJ2-1, the full variable domain reads DGGITQSPKYLFRKEGQNVTLSCEQNLNHDAMYWYRQDPGQGLRLIYYSQIVNDFQKGDIAEGYSVSREKKESFPLTVTSAQKNPTAFYLCASSGTGGVYNEQFFGPGTRLTVL.

The table lists this clone with a few counts. This rearrangement joins TRBV19 to TRBJ2-7; 8 bases align to TRBD2. CDR3 length equals 15 residues. The germline gives CDR1 LNHDA, CDR2 SQIVND (reference sequence). Unmatched junction bases numbered 6, after V lost 0 bases and J lost 5 bases. CDR3 amino acids: CASSIDVSGGNEQYF. The CDR3 nucleotides read TGTGCCAGTAGTATAGACGTAAGCGGGGGAAACGAGCAGTACTTC.

V gene TRBV4-1 combines with J gene TRBJ1-1; 7 bases align to TRBD1. V was pared by 5 bases and J by 4 bases, with 7 bases of the junction left unmatched. The germline gives CDR1 MGHRA, CDR2 YSYEKL. CDR3 length: 14 amino acids. The CDR3 protein is CASSLGQSGTEAFF. In nucleotides, the CDR3 is TGCGCCAGCAGCTTGGGACAGTCGGGCACTGAAGCTTTCTTT.

This clone was recorded once. This rearrangement joins TRBV7-2 to TRBJ2-3; 8 positions match TRBD2. This CDR3 region has 14 residues. V shed 8 bases, J shed 0 bases, and the junction held 4 bases outside the gene matches. Looked up from germline, CDR1 is SGHTA and CDR2 is FQGNSA. CDR3 DNA: TGTGCCAGCGCTGCGGGGGGAAGCACAGATACGCAGTATTTT. It encodes CASAAGGSTDTQYF.

The chain is built from TRBV6-5 and TRBJ1-5; a possible D gene is TRBD1 (6 bases). The CDR3 has 13 amino acids. CDR1 is MNHEY, CDR2 SVGAGI, per germline. V lost 4 bases to trimming and J lost 4 bases, with 8 bases between them. The CDR3 protein is CASSSRGNQPQHF. The CDR3 DNA is TGTGCCAGCAGTTCCAGGGGTAATCAGCCCCAGCATTTT.

The chain employs TRBV19 and TRBJ2-3; D is uncertain. Germline assignment: CDR1 LNHDA and CDR2 SQIVND (reference sequence). CDR3 size: 12 residues. The germline V and J ends were trimmed by 9 bases and 4 bases, with 11 bases remaining between them. The CDR3 DNA reads TGTGCCAGCAACAATCGGGCAGATACGCAGTATTTT. It codes for CASNNRADTQYF.

The CDR3 protein is CASSYLQGAYEQYF. The CDR3 DNA reads as TGTGCCAGCAGTTACTTACAGGGGGCATACGAGCAGTACTTC. This chain connects TRBV6-2 or TRBV6-3 to TRBJ2-7; 9 nucleotides align to TRBD1. The CDR3 runs to 14 residues. J was trimmed by 4 bases and V by 1 base; bases with no gene match: 2. Germline CDR1 MNHEY, CDR2 SVGEGT.

This clone was recorded a few times. The chain uses TRBV28 and TRBJ2-5; D is undetermined. Germline V lookup: CDR1 MDHEN, CDR2 SYDVKM. Trimming took 8 bases from V and 8 from J, leaving 6 bases between them. The CDR3 is 9 residues long. CDR3 in amino acids: CASGDTQYF. CDR3 coding DNA: TGTGCCAGCGGCGACACCCAGTACTTC.

This clone was observed a handful of times. The chain employs TRBV2 and TRBJ1-5; unclear D gene. The CDR3 is 16 residues long. Germline values: CDR1 SNHLY, CDR2 FYNNEI. Trimming left V 7 bases short and J 2 bases short, with 18 bases between. The CDR3 nucleotides read TGTGCCAGCACTCTAAGAGACGCTCGAGGCAATCAGCCCCAGCATTTT. Protein product: CASTLRDARGNQPQHF.

V and J are TRBV10-2 and TRBJ1-6, with D perhaps matching TRBD1 (6 bases). The germline V gene has CDR1 WSHSY and CDR2 SAAADI. CDR3 length: 16 amino acids. V lost 0 bases to trimming and J lost 8 bases, with 14 bases between them. The CDR3, as DNA: TGCGCCAGCAGTGAGTCGATGGGGGGCCTAGATTCACCCCTCCACTTT. Amino acids: CASSESMGGLDSPLHF.

The chain links TRBV11-2 to TRBJ1-6, with TRBD1 as a possible D gene (6 bases). This CDR3 region has 14 residues. Germline V gene data show CDR1 as SGHAT and CDR2 as FQNNGV. Trimming took 5 bases from V and 7 from J, leaving 12 bases between them. In DNA, the CDR3 is TGTGCCAGCAGCCTTACAGGGTCGAATTCACCCCTCCACTTT. Translation: CASSLTGSNSPLHF.

In the case of this clone: The same CDR3 is also encoded by other DNA sequences in this sample. This rearrangement joins TRBV2 to TRBJ2-2, with 9 bases lining up with TRBD2. This CDR3 is built from 15 residues. Losses at the gene ends were 4 bases for V and 5 bases for J; bases not matched to a gene: 5. CDR1 is SNHLY and CDR2 is FYNNEI in the germline V gene. CDR3 in amino acids: CASSGGTSLTGELFF. The CDR3 DNA reads as TGTGCCAGCAGTGGAGGGACTAGCTTAACCGGGGAGCTGTTTTTT.

CDR3 sequence: CASSFEGEKLFF. The CDR3 coding sequence is TGCGCCAGCAGCTTCGAAGGCGAAAAACTGTTTTTT. The gene calls are TRBV5-1 and TRBJ1-4; D is unclear. The CDR3 is made up of 12 amino acids. Germline CDR1 SGHRS, CDR2 YFSETQ. Trimming removed 2 bases at V and 8 bases at J, with 7 bases between.

With respect to this clone: One junction end does not reproduce the germline sequence, and a read error may be involved. V is TRBV4-1 and J is TRBJ1-2; 9 positions agree with TRBD1. CDR1 is MGHRA, CDR2 YSYEKL, per germline. The CDR3 loop spans 17 amino acids. In DNA form, the CDR3 reads TGCACCAGCAGCCAAAACAGTTCTCCGGGACAGGGAGGTGGCTACACCTTC. Protein: CTSSQNSSPGQGGGYTF.